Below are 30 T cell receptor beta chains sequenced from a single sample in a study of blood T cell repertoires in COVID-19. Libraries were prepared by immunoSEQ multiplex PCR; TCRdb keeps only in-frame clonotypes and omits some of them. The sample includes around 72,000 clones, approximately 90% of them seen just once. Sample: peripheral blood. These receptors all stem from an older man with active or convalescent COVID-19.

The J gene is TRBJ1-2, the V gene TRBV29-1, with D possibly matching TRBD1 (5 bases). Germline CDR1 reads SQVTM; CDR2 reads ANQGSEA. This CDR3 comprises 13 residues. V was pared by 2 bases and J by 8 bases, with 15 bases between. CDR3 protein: CSVENGRVSGYTF. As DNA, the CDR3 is TGCAGCGTTGAAAACGGCAGGGTGTCGGGCTACACCTTC.

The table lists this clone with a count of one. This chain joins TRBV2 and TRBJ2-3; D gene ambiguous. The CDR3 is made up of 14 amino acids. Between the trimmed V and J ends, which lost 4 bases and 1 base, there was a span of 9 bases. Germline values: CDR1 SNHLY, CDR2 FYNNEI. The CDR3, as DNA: TGTGCCAGCAGTGGGCGCCGGGGCACAGATACGCAGTATTTT. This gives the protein CASSGRRGTDTQYF.

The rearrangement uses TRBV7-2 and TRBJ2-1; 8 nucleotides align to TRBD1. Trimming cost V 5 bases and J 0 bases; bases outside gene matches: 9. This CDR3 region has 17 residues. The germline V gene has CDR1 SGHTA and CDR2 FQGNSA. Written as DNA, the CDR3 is TGTGCCAGCAGCCCCTCCAGGGGGCTAAGCTCCTACAATGAGCAGTTCTTC. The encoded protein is CASSPSRGLSSYNEQFF.

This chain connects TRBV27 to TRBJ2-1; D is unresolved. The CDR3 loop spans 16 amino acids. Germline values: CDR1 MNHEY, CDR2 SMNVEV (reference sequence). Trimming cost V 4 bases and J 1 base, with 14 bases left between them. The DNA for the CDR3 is TGTGCCAGCAGTTCCCTCAACGGCGGATCCTACAATGAGCAGTTCTTC. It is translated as CASSSLNGGSYNEQFF.

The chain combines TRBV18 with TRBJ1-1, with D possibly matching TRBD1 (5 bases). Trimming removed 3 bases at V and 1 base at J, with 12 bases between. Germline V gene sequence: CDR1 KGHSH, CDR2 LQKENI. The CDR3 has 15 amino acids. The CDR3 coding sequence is TGTGCCAGCTCACCTGGAGGGGTCGGGAACACTGAAGCTTTCTTT. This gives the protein CASSPGGVGNTEAFF.

The chain's CDR3 is CASSQVRQPNYGYTF. The CDR3 coding sequence is TGCGCCAGCAGCCAAGTCAGGCAGCCTAACTATGGCTACACCTTC. The chain employs TRBV4-3 and TRBJ1-2, with D unresolved. V was clipped by 1 base and J by 0 bases, with 9 bases between them. Germline CDR1 reads LGHNA; CDR2 reads YSLEER. This CDR3 comprises 15 residues.

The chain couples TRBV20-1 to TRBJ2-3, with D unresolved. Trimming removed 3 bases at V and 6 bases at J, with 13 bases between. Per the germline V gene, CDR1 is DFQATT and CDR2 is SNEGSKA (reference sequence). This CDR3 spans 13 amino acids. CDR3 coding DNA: TGCAGTGCTAGTTCCTACGGGTGGGATACGCAGTATTTT. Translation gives CSASSYGWDTQYF.

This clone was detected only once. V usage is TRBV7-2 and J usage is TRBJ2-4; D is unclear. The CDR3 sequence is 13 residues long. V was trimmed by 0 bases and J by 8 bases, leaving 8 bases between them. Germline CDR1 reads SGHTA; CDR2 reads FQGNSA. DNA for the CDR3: TGTGCCAGCAGCTTAGCAGAGGTGGACATTCAGTACTTC. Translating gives CASSLAEVDIQYF.

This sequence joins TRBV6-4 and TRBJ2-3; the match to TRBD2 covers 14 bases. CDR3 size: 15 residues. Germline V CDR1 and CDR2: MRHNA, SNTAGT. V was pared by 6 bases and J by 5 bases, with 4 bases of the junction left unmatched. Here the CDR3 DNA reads TGTGCCAGCAGCCCGGGACTAGCGGGAGTAGATACGCAGTATTTT. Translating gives CASSPGLAGVDTQYF.

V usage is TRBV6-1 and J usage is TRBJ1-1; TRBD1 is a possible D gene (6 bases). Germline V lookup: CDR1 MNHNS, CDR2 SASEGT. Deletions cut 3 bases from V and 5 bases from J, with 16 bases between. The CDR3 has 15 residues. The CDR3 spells CASSDWRGGKTEAFF. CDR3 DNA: TGTGCCAGCAGTGATTGGAGGGGGGGGAAGACTGAAGCTTTCTTT.

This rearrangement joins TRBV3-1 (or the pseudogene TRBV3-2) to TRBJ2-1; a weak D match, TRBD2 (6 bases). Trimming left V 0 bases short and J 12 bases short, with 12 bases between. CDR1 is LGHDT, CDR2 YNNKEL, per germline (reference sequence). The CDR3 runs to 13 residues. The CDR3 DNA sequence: TGTGCCAGCAGCCAAGAGACATTGGAGGGGCAGTTCTTC. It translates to CASSQETLEGQFF.

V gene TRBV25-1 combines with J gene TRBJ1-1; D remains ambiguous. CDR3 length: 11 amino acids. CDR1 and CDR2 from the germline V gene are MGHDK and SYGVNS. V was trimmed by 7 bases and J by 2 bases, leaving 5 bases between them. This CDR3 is CASTRNTEAFF. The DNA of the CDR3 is TGTGCCAGCACCAGAAACACTGAAGCTTTCTTT.

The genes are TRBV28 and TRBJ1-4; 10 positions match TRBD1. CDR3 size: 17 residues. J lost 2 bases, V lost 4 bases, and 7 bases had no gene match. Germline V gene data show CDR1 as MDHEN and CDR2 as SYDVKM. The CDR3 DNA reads TGTGCCAGCAGTTCCAATCGACAGGGGGCCACTAATGAAAAACTGTTTTTT. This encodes CASSSNRQGATNEKLFF.

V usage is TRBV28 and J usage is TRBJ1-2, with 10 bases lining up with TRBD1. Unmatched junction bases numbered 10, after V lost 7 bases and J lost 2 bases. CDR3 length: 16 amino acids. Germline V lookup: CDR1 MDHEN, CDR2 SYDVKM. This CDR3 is CASTSGQGLVNYGYTF. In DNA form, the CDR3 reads TGTGCCAGCACCTCGGGACAGGGGCTGGTAAACTATGGCTACACCTTC.

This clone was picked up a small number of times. CDR3 DNA: TGTGCCAGCAGCTTGCTGTCTATTCGCAATGAGCAGTTCTTC. Amino acid sequence: CASSLLSIRNEQFF. The chain employs TRBV5-6 and TRBJ2-1; D remains unclear. The CDR3 is made up of 14 amino acids. Trimming removed 1 base at V and 6 bases at J, with 11 bases between. The germline V gene encodes CDR1 SGHDT and CDR2 YYEEEE.

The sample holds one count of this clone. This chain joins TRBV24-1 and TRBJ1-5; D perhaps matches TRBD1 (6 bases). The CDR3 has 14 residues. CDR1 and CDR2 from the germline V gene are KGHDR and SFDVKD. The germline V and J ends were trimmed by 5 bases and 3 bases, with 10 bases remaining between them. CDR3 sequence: CATSGTGFNQPQHF. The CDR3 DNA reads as TGTGCCACCAGTGGCACAGGGTTCAATCAGCCCCAGCATTTT.

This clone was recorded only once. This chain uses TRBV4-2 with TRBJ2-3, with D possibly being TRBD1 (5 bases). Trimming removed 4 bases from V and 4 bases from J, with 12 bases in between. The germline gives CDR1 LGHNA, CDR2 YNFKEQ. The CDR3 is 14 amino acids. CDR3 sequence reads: CASSRDSRADTQYF. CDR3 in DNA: TGTGCCAGCAGCCGCGACAGTAGGGCAGATACGCAGTATTTT.

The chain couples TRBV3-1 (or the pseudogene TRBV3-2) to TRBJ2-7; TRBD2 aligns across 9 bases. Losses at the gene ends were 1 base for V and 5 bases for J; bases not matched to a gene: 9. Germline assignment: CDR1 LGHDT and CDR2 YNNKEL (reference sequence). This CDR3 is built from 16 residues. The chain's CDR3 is CASSQGTLLAGDEQYF. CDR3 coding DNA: TGTGCCAGCAGCCAAGGTACTCTACTAGCGGGCGACGAGCAGTACTTC.

The DNA for the CDR3 is TGTGCCAGCAGTCGGACGGGAACGCCCCAGCATTTT. Protein product: CASSRTGTPQHF. The rearrangement links TRBV6-2 or TRBV6-3 to TRBJ1-5, with D uncertain. Per the germline V gene, CDR1 is MNHEY and CDR2 is SVGEGT. V was clipped by 5 bases and J by 9 bases, with 11 bases between them. The CDR3 contains 12 residues.

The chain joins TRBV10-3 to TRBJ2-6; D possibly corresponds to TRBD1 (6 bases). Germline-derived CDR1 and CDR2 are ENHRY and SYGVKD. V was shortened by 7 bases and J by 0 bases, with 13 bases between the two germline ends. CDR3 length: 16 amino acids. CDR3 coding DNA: TGTGCCATCAATGACAGGTGGATCTCTGGGGCCAACGTCCTGACTTTC. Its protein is CAINDRWISGANVLTF.

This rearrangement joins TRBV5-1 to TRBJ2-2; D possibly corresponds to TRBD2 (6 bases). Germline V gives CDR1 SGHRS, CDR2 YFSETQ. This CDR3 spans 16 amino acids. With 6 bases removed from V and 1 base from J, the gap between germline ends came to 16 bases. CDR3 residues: CASTQGGAGNTGELFF. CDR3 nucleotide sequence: TGCGCCAGCACCCAAGGAGGGGCGGGGAACACCGGGGAGCTGTTTTTT.

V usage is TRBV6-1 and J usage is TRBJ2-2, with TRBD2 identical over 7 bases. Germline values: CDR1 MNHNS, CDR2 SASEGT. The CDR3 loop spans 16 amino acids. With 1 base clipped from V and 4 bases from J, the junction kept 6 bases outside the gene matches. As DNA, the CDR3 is TGTGCCAGCAGTGAAGTGGTAGCGGGTATCACCGGGGAGCTGTTTTTT. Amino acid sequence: CASSEVVAGITGELFF.

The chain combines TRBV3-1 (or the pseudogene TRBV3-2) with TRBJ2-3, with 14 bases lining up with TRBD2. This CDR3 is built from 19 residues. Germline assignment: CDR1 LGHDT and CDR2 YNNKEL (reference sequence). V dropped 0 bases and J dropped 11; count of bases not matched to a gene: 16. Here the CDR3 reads CASSQDPGLAGGRSPGQYF. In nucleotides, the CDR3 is TGTGCCAGCAGCCAAGATCCTGGACTAGCGGGAGGCCGATCCCCAGGGCAGTATTTT.

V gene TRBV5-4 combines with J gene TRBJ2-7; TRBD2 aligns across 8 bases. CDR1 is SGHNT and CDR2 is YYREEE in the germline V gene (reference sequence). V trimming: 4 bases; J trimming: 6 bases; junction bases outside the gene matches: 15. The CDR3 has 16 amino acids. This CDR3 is CASSPRGGTNALEQYF. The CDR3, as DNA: TGTGCCAGCAGCCCCCGGGGGGGGACAAATGCTCTCGAGCAGTACTTC.

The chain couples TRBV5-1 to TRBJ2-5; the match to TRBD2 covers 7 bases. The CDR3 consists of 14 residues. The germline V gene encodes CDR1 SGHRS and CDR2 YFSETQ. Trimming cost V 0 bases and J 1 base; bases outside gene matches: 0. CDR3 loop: CASSLAGGQETQYF. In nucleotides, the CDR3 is TGCGCCAGCAGCTTGGCGGGGGGCCAAGAGACCCAGTACTTC.

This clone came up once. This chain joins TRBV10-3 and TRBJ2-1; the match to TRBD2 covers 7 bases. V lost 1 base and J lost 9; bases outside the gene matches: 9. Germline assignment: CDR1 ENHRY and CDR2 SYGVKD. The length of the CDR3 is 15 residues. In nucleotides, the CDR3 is TGTGCCATCAGTGAGTTGGCGGGAGTGGTTGGTGAGCAGTTCTTC. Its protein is CAISELAGVVGEQFF.

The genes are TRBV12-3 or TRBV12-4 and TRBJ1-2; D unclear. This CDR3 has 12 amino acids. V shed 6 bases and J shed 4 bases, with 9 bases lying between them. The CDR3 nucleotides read TGTGCCAGCAGCCCTACGGTCTATGGCTACACCTTC. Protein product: CASSPTVYGYTF.

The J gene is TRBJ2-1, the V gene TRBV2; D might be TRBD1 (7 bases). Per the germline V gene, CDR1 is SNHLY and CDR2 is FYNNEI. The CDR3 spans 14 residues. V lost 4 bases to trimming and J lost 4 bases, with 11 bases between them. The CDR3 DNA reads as TGTGCCAGCAGTGGCGGGACAGCGTACAATGAGCAGTTCTTC. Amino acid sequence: CASSGGTAYNEQFF.

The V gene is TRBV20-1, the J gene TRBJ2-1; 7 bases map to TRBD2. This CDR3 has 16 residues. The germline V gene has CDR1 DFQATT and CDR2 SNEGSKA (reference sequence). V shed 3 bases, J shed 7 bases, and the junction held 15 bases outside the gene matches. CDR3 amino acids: CSASRLAAGWRNEQFF. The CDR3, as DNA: TGCAGTGCTAGTCGGCTAGCAGCGGGATGGAGAAATGAGCAGTTCTTC.

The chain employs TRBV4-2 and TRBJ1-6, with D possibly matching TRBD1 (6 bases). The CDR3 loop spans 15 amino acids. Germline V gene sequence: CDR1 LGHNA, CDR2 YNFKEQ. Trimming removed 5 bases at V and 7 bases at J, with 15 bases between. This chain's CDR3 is CASSVAQGVNSPLHF. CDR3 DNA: TGTGCCAGCAGCGTTGCACAGGGTGTGAATTCACCCCTCCACTTT.